What follows is one T cell receptor beta chain and its context. The sample comes from a study of blood T cell repertoires in COVID-19. Profiled with immunoSEQ multiplex PCR; TCRdb holds only in-frame clones, not every one. The sample includes hundreds of thousands of clones, around 90% of them seen just once. The V end was cut by 5 bases, the J end by 1 base, with 8 bases between. This CDR3 region has 13 residues. The V gene's germline CDR1 is SGHTA and CDR2 FQGNSA. Source material: peripheral blood. This TCR came from a man older than 75 with acute or convalescent COVID-19. This rearrangement joins TRBV7-2 to TRBJ2-5; perhaps TRBD2 as D (6 bases). The CDR3 DNA is TGTGCCAGCAGCGGGGACTTCCAAGAGACCCAGTACTTC. It specifies CASSGDFQETQYF.